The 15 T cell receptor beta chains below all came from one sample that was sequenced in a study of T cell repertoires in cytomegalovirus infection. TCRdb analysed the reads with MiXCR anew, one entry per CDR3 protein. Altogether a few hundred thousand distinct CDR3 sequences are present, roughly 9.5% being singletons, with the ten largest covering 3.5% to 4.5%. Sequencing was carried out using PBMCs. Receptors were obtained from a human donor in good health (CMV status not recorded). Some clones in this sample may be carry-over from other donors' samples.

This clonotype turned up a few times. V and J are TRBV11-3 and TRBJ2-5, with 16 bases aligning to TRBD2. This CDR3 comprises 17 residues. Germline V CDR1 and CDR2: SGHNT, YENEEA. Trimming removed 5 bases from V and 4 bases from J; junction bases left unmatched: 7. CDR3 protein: CASSPGTSGGAPETQYF. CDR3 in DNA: TGTGCCAGCAGCCCCGGGACTAGCGGGGGGGCCCCAGAGACCCAGTACTTC.

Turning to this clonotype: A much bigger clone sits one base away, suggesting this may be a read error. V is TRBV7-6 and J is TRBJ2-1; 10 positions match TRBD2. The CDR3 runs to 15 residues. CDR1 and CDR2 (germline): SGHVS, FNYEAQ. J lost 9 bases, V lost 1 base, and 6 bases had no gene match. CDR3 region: CASSLGVAGGGEQFF. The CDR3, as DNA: TGTGCCAGCAGCTTAGGAGTAGCGGGAGGCGGTGAGCAGTTCTTC.

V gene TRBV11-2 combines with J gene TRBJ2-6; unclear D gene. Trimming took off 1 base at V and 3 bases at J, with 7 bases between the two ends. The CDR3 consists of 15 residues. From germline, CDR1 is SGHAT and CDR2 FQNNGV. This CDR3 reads CASSLGGNGANVLTF. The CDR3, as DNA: TGTGCCAGCAGCTTAGGGGGAAATGGGGCCAACGTCCTGACTTTC.

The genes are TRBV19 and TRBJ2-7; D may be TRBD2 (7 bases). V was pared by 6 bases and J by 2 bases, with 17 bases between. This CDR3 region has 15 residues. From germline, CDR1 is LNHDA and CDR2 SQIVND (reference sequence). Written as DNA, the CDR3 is TGTGCCAGTAGACCTCAATCGGGGGGCCCCTACGAGCAGTACTTC. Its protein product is CASRPQSGGPYEQYF.

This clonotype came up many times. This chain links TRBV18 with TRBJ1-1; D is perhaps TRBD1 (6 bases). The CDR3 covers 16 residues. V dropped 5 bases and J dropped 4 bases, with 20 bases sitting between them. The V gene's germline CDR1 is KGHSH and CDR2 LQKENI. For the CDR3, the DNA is TGTGCCAGCTCATCCACAGGGAGTGGTAGCGGCACTGAAGCTTTCTTT. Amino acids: CASSSTGSGSGTEAFF.

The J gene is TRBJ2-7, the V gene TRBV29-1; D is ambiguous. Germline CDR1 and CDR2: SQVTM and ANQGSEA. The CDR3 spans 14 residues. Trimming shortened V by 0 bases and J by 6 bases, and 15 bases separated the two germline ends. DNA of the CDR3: TGCAGCGTTGAAGATCAAAGTACGTTTGGCGAGCAGTACTTC. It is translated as CSVEDQSTFGEQYF.

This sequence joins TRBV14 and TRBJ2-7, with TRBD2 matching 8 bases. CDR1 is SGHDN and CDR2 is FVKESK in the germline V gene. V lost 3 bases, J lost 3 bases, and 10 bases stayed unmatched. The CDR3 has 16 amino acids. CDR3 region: CASSHGTGTRFYEQYF. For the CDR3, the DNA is TGTGCCAGCAGCCACGGTACCGGGACTAGGTTCTACGAGCAGTACTTC. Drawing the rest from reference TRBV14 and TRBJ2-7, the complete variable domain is EAGVTQFPSHSVIEKGQTVTLRCDPISGHDNLYWYRRVMGKEIKFLLHFVKESKQDESGMPNNRFLAERTGGTYSTLKVQPAELEDSGVYFCASSHGTGTRFYEQYFGPGTRLTVT.

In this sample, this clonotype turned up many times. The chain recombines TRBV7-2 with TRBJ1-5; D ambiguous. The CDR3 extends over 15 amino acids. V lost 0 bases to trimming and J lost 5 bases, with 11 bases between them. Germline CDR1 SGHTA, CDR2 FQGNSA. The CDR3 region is CASSLAIPYYQPQHF. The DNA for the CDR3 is TGTGCCAGCAGCTTAGCAATCCCGTACTATCAGCCCCAGCATTTT.

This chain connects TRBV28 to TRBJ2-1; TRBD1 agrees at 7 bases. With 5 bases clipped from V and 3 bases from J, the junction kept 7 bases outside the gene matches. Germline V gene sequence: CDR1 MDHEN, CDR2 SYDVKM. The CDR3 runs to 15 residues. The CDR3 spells CASSRRQGFYNEQFF. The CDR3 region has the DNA TGTGCCAGCAGTAGAAGACAGGGATTCTACAATGAGCAGTTCTTC. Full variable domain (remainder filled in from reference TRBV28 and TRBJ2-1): DVKVTQSSRYLVKRTGEKVFLECVQDMDHENMFWYRQDPGLGLRLIYFSYDVKMKEKGDIPEGYSVSREKKERFSLILESASTNQTSMYLCASSRRQGFYNEQFFGPGTRLTVL.

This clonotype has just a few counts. CDR3 sequence (DNA): TGTGCCAGCAGTTACTTACTAGGGGGGGCCACTGAAGCTTTCTTT. This sequence encodes CASSYLLGGATEAFF. V usage is TRBV6-6 and J usage is TRBJ1-1; perhaps TRBD1 as D (6 bases). The V gene's germline CDR1 is MNHNY and CDR2 SVGAGI (reference sequence). The CDR3 length is 15 residues. Trimming removed 1 base from V and 4 bases from J, with 13 bases in between.

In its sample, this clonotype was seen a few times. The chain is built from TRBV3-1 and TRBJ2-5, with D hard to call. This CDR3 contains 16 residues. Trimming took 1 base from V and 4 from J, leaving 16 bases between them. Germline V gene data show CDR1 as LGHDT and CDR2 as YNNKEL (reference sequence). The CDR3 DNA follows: TGTGCCAGCAGCCAAGGGAGCCTCCAGCGAGCAGAGACCCAGTACTTC. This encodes CASSQGSLQRAETQYF.

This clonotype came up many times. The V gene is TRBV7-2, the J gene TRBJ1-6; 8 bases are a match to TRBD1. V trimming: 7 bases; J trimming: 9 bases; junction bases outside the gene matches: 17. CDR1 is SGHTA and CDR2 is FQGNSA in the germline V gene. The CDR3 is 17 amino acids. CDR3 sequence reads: CASTPGQAFGAGSPLHF. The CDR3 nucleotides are TGTGCCAGCACCCCGGGACAGGCTTTTGGCGCGGGTTCACCCCTCCACTTT.

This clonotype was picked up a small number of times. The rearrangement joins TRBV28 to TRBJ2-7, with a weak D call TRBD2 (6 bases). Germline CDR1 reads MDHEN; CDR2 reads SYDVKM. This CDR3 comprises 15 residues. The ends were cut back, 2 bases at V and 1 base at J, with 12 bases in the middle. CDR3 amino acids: CASSLEVSGSYEQYF. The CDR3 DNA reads TGTGCCAGCAGTTTAGAGGTTAGCGGTTCCTACGAGCAGTACTTC.

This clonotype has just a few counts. The DNA of the CDR3 is TGTGCCAGCAGTGAATACAAGTCGCACGTTAAATCAGAAGCTTTCTTT. This gives the protein CASSEYKSHVKSEAFF. V gene TRBV25-1 combines with J gene TRBJ1-1; D is ambiguous. Germline V CDR1 and CDR2: MGHDK, SYGVNS. With 0 bases removed from V and 8 bases from J, the gap between germline ends came to 19 bases. The CDR3 consists of 16 residues.

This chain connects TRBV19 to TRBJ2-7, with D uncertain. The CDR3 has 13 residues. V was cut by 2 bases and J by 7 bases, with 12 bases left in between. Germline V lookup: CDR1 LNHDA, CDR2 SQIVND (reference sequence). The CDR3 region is CASSIQPIGEQYF. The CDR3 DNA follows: TGTGCCAGTAGTATACAGCCAATCGGAGAGCAGTACTTC. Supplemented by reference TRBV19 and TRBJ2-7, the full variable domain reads DGGITQSPKYLFRKEGQNVTLSCEQNLNHDAMYWYRQDPGQGLRLIYYSQIVNDFQKGDIAEGYSVSREKKESFPLTVTSAQKNPTAFYLCASSIQPIGEQYFGPGTRLTVT.